The next 32 T cell receptor beta chains were all read from a single sample in a study of metastatic and nonmetastatic thyroid tumors. With MiXCR, TCRdb reprocessed the PCR reads. This table has just over 15,000 clones, around 25% appearing once. No treatment had been given to any patient before thyroid surgery. Sequencing was carried out using tumor tissue. These receptors all stem from a female donor with papillary thyroid cancer or a benign thyroid nodule (not recorded which). Some clones in this sample may be carry-over from other donors' samples.

In its sample, this clone is medium-sized. The V call is TRBV6-4, the J call TRBJ1-6; D ambiguous. The CDR3 covers 14 residues. V was shortened by 2 bases and J by 0 bases, with 2 bases between the two germline ends. Germline CDR1 and CDR2: MRHNA and SNTAGT. The DNA of the CDR3 is TGTGCCAGCAGTGACAACTCCTATAATTCACCCCTCCACTTT. Translation gives CASSDNSYNSPLHF.

A word on this clone: At one end, the junction sequence differs from germline, possibly due to a read error. This specimen includes other DNA sequences encoding the same CDR3. The chain employs TRBV19 and TRBJ2-7; tentative D call: TRBD1 (6 bases). Germline V CDR1 and CDR2: LNHDA, SQIVND (reference sequence). The length of the CDR3 is 17 residues. The CDR3 region has the DNA TGTGCTAGTAGCCCTCCCGTGGGAAGGGGGAGAATCTACGAGCAGTACTTC. The encoded protein is CASSPPVGRGRIYEQYF.

The chain is built from TRBV5-1 and TRBJ2-1, with 11 bases identical to TRBD2. Losses at the gene ends were 4 bases for V and 7 bases for J; bases not matched to a gene: 16. The CDR3 has 18 amino acids. The germline CDR1 and CDR2 sequences are SGHRS and YFSETQ. The CDR3 is CASSLSTSGRSLGNEQFF. The CDR3 DNA reads TGCGCCAGCAGCCTATCTACTAGCGGGAGATCCCTGGGGAATGAGCAGTTCTTC. Complete variable domain (other parts from reference TRBV5-1 and TRBJ2-1): KAGVTQTPRYLIKTRGQQVTLSCSPISGHRSVSWYQQTPGQGLQFLFEYFSETQRNKGNFPGRFSGRQFSNSRSEMNVSTLELGDSALYLCASSLSTSGRSLGNEQFFGPGTRLTVL.

In this sample, this clone turned up many times. J is TRBJ1-1 and V is TRBV3-1; 7 bases align to TRBD1. Losses at the gene ends were 0 bases for V and 4 bases for J; bases not matched to a gene: 2. The CDR3 runs 14 residues. Per germline, CDR1 LGHDT and CDR2 YNNKEL (reference sequence). CDR3 nucleotides: TGTGCCAGCAGCCAAGAGGGGACAGCCACTGAAGCTTTCTTT. Protein product: CASSQEGTATEAFF.

In its sample, this clone was seen many times. The rearrangement links TRBV11-2 to TRBJ2-7; the D is unclear. There are 12 residues in the CDR3. The germline gives CDR1 SGHAT, CDR2 FQNNGV. V shed 0 bases and J shed 6 bases, with 6 bases lying between them. The CDR3 nucleotides read TGTGCCAGCAGCTTAGACTCCCGCGAGCAGTACTTC. Translated: CASSLDSREQYF.

This clone was counted between two and nine times. The chain combines TRBV2 with TRBJ2-3, with 7 bases fitting TRBD2. The V gene end was trimmed by 6 bases and the J gene end by 3 bases; junction bases not matched to a gene: 9. In germline, CDR1 is SNHLY, CDR2 FYNNEI. The CDR3 extends over 15 amino acids. CDR3 region: CASRRHWGGTDTQYF. The CDR3 DNA sequence: TGTGCCAGCAGGAGGCACTGGGGAGGGACAGATACGCAGTATTTT. The entire variable domain, with the rest obtained from reference TRBV2 and TRBJ2-3, is as follows: EPEVTQTPSHQVTQMGQEVILRCVPISNHLYFYWYRQILGQKVEFLVSFYNNEISEKSEIFDDQFSVERPDGSNFTLKIRSTKLEDSAMYFCASRRHWGGTDTQYFGPGTRLTVL.

By share of the sample, this clone is medium-sized. CDR3 nucleotides: TGTGCCTGGAGTGTACTTGCCGCGGGGCGCGAGTACAATGAGCAGTTCTTC. It encodes CAWSVLAAGREYNEQFF. The chain carries TRBV30 and TRBJ2-1, with D perhaps TRBD2 (6 bases). Trimming cost V 0 bases and J 4 bases, with 19 bases left between them. Germline V lookup: CDR1 GTSNPN, CDR2 SVGIG (reference sequence). The length of the CDR3 is 17 residues.

This clone is medium-sized (0.01 to 0.1%) by share. The CDR3 region has the DNA TGTGCCAGCAGTGTCCAAGCGGGAGCTACGCAGTATTTT. Amino acid sequence: CASSVQAGATQYF. The genes are TRBV6-4 and TRBJ2-3, with 8 bases identical to TRBD2. Trimming took 4 bases from V and 8 from J; bases not matched to a gene: 5. This CDR3 has 13 residues. Germline CDR1 and CDR2: MRHNA and SNTAGT.

The sample holds a few counts of this clone. This could be a read error, since a much larger clone is one nucleotide away. The identical CDR3 is also encoded by other nucleotide sequences in the sample. This chain uses TRBV5-4 with TRBJ2-3; D assignment may be TRBD1 or TRBD2 (5 bases each). V lost 0 bases to trimming and J lost 6 bases, with 14 bases between them. Germline V gene lookup returns CDR1 SGHNT and CDR2 YYREEE (reference sequence). This CDR3 is 15 amino acids long. The CDR3 reads CASSLVKRGEDTQYF. CDR3 sequence (DNA): TGTGCCAGCAGCTTGGTAAAGAGGGGTGAGGATACGCAGTATTTT.

CDR3 sequence (DNA): TGCGCCAGCAGCTCAAAAGGACTAGCCTACGAGCAGTACTTC. Its translation: CASSSKGLAYEQYF. This chain uses TRBV5-1 with TRBJ2-7; 7 nucleotides line up with TRBD2. This CDR3 spans 14 amino acids. In germline, CDR1 is SGHRS, CDR2 YFSETQ. With 3 bases clipped from V and 2 bases from J, the junction kept 5 bases outside the gene matches.

This rearrangement joins TRBV20-1 to TRBJ2-7; 8 nucleotides align to TRBD2. Germline V lookup: CDR1 DFQATT, CDR2 SNEGSKA (reference sequence). Losses at the gene ends were 6 bases for V and 7 bases for J; bases not matched to a gene: 8. This CDR3 has 12 amino acids. The CDR3 loop is CSASAGGWEQYF. CDR3 DNA: TGCAGTGCCAGCGCGGGGGGATGGGAGCAGTACTTC.

The chain links TRBV20-1 to TRBJ2-5; the D gene is possibly TRBD2 (5 bases). CDR1 is DFQATT and CDR2 is SNEGSKA in the germline V gene (reference sequence). Trimming stripped 6 bases from V and 0 bases from J, with 8 bases between. The CDR3 is made up of 12 amino acids. The CDR3 DNA sequence: TGCAGTGCCTTGGGAGACCAAGAGACCCAGTACTTC. This codes for CSALGDQETQYF.

This clone is labeled medium-sized. V gene TRBV28 combines with J gene TRBJ1-1; the match to TRBD1 covers 7 bases. The CDR3 runs 12 residues. Per germline, CDR1 MDHEN and CDR2 SYDVKM. V dropped 4 bases and J dropped 5; count of bases not matched to a gene: 1. This CDR3 reads CASSSGQTEAFF. In DNA form, the CDR3 reads TGTGCCAGCAGTTCGGGACAGACTGAAGCTTTCTTT.

This clone was picked up a small number of times. The rearrangement links TRBV28 to TRBJ1-5; D gene ambiguous. The CDR3 runs 15 residues. V lost 3 bases, J lost 4 bases, and 13 bases lay in between. Germline-derived CDR1 and CDR2 are MDHEN and SYDVKM. CDR3 residues: CASSFPGNRNQPQHF. The DNA of the CDR3 is TGTGCCAGCAGTTTTCCGGGGAATAGAAATCAGCCCCAGCATTTT. Drawing the rest from reference TRBV28 and TRBJ1-5, the complete variable domain is DVKVTQSSRYLVKRTGEKVFLECVQDMDHENMFWYRQDPGLGLRLIYFSYDVKMKEKGDIPEGYSVSREKKERFSLILESASTNQTSMYLCASSFPGNRNQPQHFGDGTRLSIL.

The chain couples TRBV11-3 to TRBJ2-5; D unclear. Trimming shortened V by 5 bases and J by 5 bases, and 12 bases separated the two germline ends. Germline CDR1 and CDR2: SGHNT and YENEEA. The CDR3 has 13 residues. CDR3 in amino acids: CASSIQPGETQYF. The CDR3 nucleotides are TGTGCCAGCAGCATTCAGCCTGGGGAGACCCAGTACTTC. The full variable domain, with the rest looked up from reference TRBV11-3 and TRBJ2-5, is EAGVVQSPRYKIIEKKQPVAFWCNPISGHNTLYWYLQNLGQGPELLIRYENEEAVDDSQLPKDRFSAERLKGVDSTLKIQPAELGDSAVYLCASSIQPGETQYFGPGTRLLVL.

Ten or more counts support this clone. The conserved phenylalanine or tryptophan normally closing the CDR3 is absent here, so this likely arose from a read error. The DNA is omitted, as the CDR3 cannot be located on it reliably, and the CDR3 follows TCRdb's listing. The genes are TRBV19 and TRBJ2-4; TRBD1, the table's D call, lacks a check against the DNA. The CDR3 sequence runs 12 residues, both termini included. Germline V CDR1 and CDR2: LNHDA, SQIVND (reference sequence). The CDR3 loop is CASSIGFKGIGI.

This clone is medium-sized by share. The chain couples TRBV4-1 to TRBJ2-5; D assignment may be TRBD1 or TRBD2 (6 bases each). Trimming took off 2 bases at V and 5 bases at J, with 15 bases between the two ends. This CDR3 is built from 15 residues. Per germline, CDR1 MGHRA and CDR2 YSYEKL. In DNA, the CDR3 is TGCGCCAGCAGCCAACACGAGGGGGGAGTGGAGACCCAGTACTTC. It specifies CASSQHEGGVETQYF.

The table lists this clone with many counts. The chain employs TRBV20-1 and TRBJ1-1; no firm D call. V was clipped by 7 bases and J by 3 bases, with 12 bases between them. The CDR3 totals 12 residues. CDR1 is DFQATT, CDR2 SNEGSKA, per germline (reference sequence). CDR3 residues: CSGRVADTEAFF. For the CDR3, the DNA is TGCAGTGGGCGGGTCGCGGACACTGAAGCTTTCTTT.

There are many counts of this clone. V and J are TRBV18 and TRBJ1-1; D is perhaps TRBD1 (6 bases). With 5 bases removed from V and 1 base from J, the gap between germline ends came to 17 bases. CDR1 and CDR2 from the germline V gene are KGHSH and LQKENI. CDR3 size: 16 residues. CDR3 in DNA: TGTGCCAGCTCAAGAGCCAGGGGCGAGGCGAACACTGAAGCTTTCTTT. Protein: CASSRARGEANTEAFF.

This clone was observed many times. The chain's CDR3 is CASSQDRGSTDTQYF. The CDR3 bases are TGTGCCAGCAGCCAAGATCGCGGGAGCACAGATACGCAGTATTTT. The chain couples TRBV4-2 to TRBJ2-3, with a possible D match to TRBD2 (5 bases). Germline values: CDR1 LGHNA, CDR2 YNFKEQ. Trimming took 0 bases from V and 0 from J, leaving 7 bases between them. This CDR3 has 15 residues.

This clone occurred many times. CDR3 sequence: CSAKGLAGVRTGELFF. The CDR3 nucleotides are TGCAGCGCCAAGGGACTAGCGGGAGTAAGGACCGGGGAGCTGTTTTTT. The V and J genes are TRBV29-1 and TRBJ2-2; 14 bases line up with TRBD2. The germline V gene has CDR1 SQVTM and CDR2 ANQGSEA. The J segment lost 5 bases and the V segment lost 7 bases, leaving 9 bases of the junction unmatched. The CDR3 totals 16 residues.

This clone was observed many times. The gene calls are TRBV28 and TRBJ2-6; D unresolved. Per germline, CDR1 MDHEN and CDR2 SYDVKM. The CDR3 has 17 amino acids. V lost 7 bases and J 0 bases, leaving 16 bases between the germline ends. CDR3 DNA: TGTGCCAGCACCAAAAACTTCGGTAACTCTGGGGCCAACGTCCTGACTTTC. Protein product: CASTKNFGNSGANVLTF.

The gene calls are TRBV20-1 and TRBJ2-7, with 11 positions matching TRBD2. The germline V gene has CDR1 DFQATT and CDR2 SNEGSKA (reference sequence). J was trimmed by 5 bases and V by 8 bases; bases with no gene match: 20. The CDR3 contains 17 residues. The CDR3 region is CSTTNGTSGMAVNEQYF. The DNA for the CDR3 is TGCAGTACTACCAACGGGACTAGCGGTATGGCCGTTAACGAGCAGTACTTC.

The V gene is TRBV20-1, the J gene TRBJ1-5; 8 bases match TRBD1. CDR1 DFQATT and CDR2 SNEGSKA come from the germline V gene (reference sequence). The CDR3 loop spans 16 amino acids. With V trimmed by 0 bases and J by 5 bases, 9 bases remained unmatched. The CDR3 nucleotides are TGCAGTGCTAGAGATCCAGGACAGGGATTCGATCAGCCCCAGCATTTT. Encoded protein: CSARDPGQGFDQPQHF.

This clone was seen repeatedly, ten times or more. The chain is built from TRBV7-2 and TRBJ2-1; D may be TRBD2 (6 bases). V was shortened by 0 bases and J by 4 bases, with 10 bases between the two germline ends. The CDR3 totals 15 residues. Looked up from germline, CDR1 is SGHTA and CDR2 is FQGNSA. As DNA, the CDR3 is TGTGCCAGCAGCTTAGCCGGGGGACTTTACAATGAGCAGTTCTTC. This codes for CASSLAGGLYNEQFF.

This clone is deemed medium-sized. The chain combines TRBV4-1 with TRBJ2-3; a possible D gene is TRBD1 (5 bases). The CDR3 has 12 amino acids. The V and J ends lost 3 bases and 6 bases respectively, with 7 bases between them. Germline-derived CDR1 and CDR2 are MGHRA and YSYEKL. The CDR3 DNA reads as TGCGCCAGCAGCCAGGGGCAGGATACGCAGTATTTT. Its translation: CASSQGQDTQYF.

This clone ranks as large (0.1 to 1%). The rearrangement joins TRBV5-4 to TRBJ2-2, with 13 bases matching TRBD2. Germline lookup yields CDR1 SGHNT and CDR2 YYREEE (reference sequence). The ends lost 4 bases at V and 4 bases at J; junction bases unmatched: 7. The CDR3 sequence is 17 residues long. In DNA form, the CDR3 reads TGTGCCAGCAGCCTTGGACTAGCGGGAGATGGCACCGGGGAGCTGTTTTTT. Translated: CASSLGLAGDGTGELFF.

This clone has just a few counts. This chain links TRBV6-1 with TRBJ2-7; no firm D call. V gave up 6 bases and J gave up 6 bases, with 15 bases separating them. CDR3 length equals 13 residues. Looked up from germline, CDR1 is MNHNS and CDR2 is SASEGT. The CDR3 protein is CASSYNKLGEQYF. CDR3 nucleotide sequence: TGTGCCAGCAGCTATAATAAACTGGGCGAGCAGTACTTC.

This chain joins TRBV5-4 and TRBJ1-1; unclear D gene. The CDR3 is made up of 15 amino acids. Germline CDR1 and CDR2: SGHNT and YYREEE (reference sequence). V was clipped by 0 bases and J by 1 base, with 10 bases between them. The CDR3 loop reads CASSLAYTENTEAFF. The CDR3 nucleotides read TGTGCCAGCAGCTTGGCCTACACGGAGAACACTGAAGCTTTCTTT.

This clone counts as medium-sized. The genes are TRBV20-1 and TRBJ2-3; 13 bases are a match to TRBD2. Trimming cost V 5 bases and J 5 bases; bases outside gene matches: 16. The germline gives CDR1 DFQATT, CDR2 SNEGSKA (reference sequence). This CDR3 has 18 residues. The CDR3 spells CSAVTPYGLAGEGDTQYF. As DNA, the CDR3 is TGCAGTGCTGTAACTCCCTACGGACTAGCGGGAGAAGGAGATACGCAGTATTTT.

This clone has ten or more counts. Possible read error: a much larger clone is one base away. This chain uses TRBV3-1 with TRBJ2-7, with TRBD2 identical over 7 bases. CDR1 is LGHDT and CDR2 is YNNKEL in the germline V gene (reference sequence). J gave up 0 bases and V 0 bases, and 8 bases lay outside the gene matches. The CDR3 spans 17 residues. The CDR3: CASSQERRREPSYEQYF. For the CDR3, the DNA is TGTGCCAGCAGCCAAGAACGCAGGCGGGAGCCCTCCTACGAGCAGTACTTC.

This clone was seen many times. V is TRBV20-1 and J is TRBJ2-5; TRBD2 aligns across 15 bases. Looked up from germline, CDR1 is DFQATT and CDR2 is SNEGSKA (reference sequence). V was clipped by 0 bases and J by 3 bases; unmatched bases: 8. The CDR3 extends over 18 amino acids. Here the CDR3 reads CSARDWGTSGRPKETQYF. The CDR3 coding sequence is TGCAGTGCTAGAGATTGGGGGACTAGCGGGAGGCCGAAAGAGACCCAGTACTTC.